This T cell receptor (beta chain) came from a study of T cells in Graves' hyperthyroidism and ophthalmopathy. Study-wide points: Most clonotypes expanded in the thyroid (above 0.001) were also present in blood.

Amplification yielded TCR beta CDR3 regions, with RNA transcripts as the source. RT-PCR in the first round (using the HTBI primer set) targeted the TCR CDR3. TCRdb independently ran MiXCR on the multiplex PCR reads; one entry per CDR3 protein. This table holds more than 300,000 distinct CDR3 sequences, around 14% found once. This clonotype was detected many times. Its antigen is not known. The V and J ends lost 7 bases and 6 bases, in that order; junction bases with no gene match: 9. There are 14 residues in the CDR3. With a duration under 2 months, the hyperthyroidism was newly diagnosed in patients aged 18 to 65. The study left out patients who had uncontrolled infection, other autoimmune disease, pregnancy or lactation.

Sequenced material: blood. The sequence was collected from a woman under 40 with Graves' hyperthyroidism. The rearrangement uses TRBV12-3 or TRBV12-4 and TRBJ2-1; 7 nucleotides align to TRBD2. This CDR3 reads CASTERGRGNEQFF. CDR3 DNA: TGTGCCAGCACCGAGCGCGGGAGAGGCAATGAGCAGTTCTTC.